A single T cell receptor beta chain is shown here with its context. Its antigen remains unknown. The record originates from a study of cytomegalovirus exposure and HLA in healthy donors. Study findings and constraints: In a later analysis, a missense DCLRE1C variant was linked to TCR beta V- and J-gene trimming. It has been reported that TCR beta sequences accurately predicted the HLA-A and HLA-B alleles of most subjects.

The ends lost 1 base at V and 3 bases at J; junction bases unmatched: 4. Germline CDR1 reads SGDLS; CDR2 reads YYNGEE. This CDR3 comprises 14 residues. PCR was performed using 60 Vbeta and 13 Jbeta primers. Assay: immunoSEQ multiplex PCR; the TCRdb copy retains only in-frame clones and omits some. The sample carries about 130,000 clones, 70% to 85% recorded once. The source material was PBMCs. The source of this sequence is a female donor in good health and CMV-seronegative. The gene calls are TRBV9 and TRBJ2-7, with 7 bases aligning to TRBD1. The DNA for the CDR3 is TGTGCCAGCAGCGTAACAGGGGCCTTCTACGAGCAGTACTTC. This translates into CASSVTGAFYEQYF.